The 21 T cell receptor beta chains below all came from one sample that was sequenced in a study of T cells in Graves' hyperthyroidism and ophthalmopathy. Regions amplified from RNA transcripts were the TCR beta CDR3 regions. With the HTBI primer set, the TCR CDR3 went through a first round of RT-PCR. MiXCR was run by TCRdb on the multiplex PCR reads, yielding one entry per CDR3 protein. The sample records about 400,000 distinct CDR3 sequences, roughly 15% being singletons. The sequencing sample was made of blood. The receptors were gathered from a woman aged 55-70 years with Graves' ophthalmopathy.

With regard to this clonotype: A much larger clonotype is one base distant, so this may be a read error. The rearrangement links TRBV4-1 to TRBJ1-5; TRBD1 matches at 8 bases. The trim removed 0 bases at V and 1 base at J, leaving 11 bases unmatched. This CDR3 is built from 19 residues. The germline V gene encodes CDR1 MGHRA and CDR2 YSYEKL. The CDR3 sequence is CASSQEGDRGRASNQPQHF. CDR3 nucleotides: TGCGCCAGCAGCCAAGAGGGAGACAGGGGTCGGGCAAGCAATCAGCCCCAGCATTTT.

This clonotype was picked up one time. One base away lies a much larger clone, so this may be a sequencing read error. J is TRBJ1-1 and V is TRBV5-1; D is ambiguous. Trimming took 3 bases from V and 1 from J, leaving 10 bases between them. The CDR3 is 14 residues long. Germline CDR1 and CDR2: SGHRS and YFSETQ. The CDR3 region has the DNA TGCGCCAGCAGCTCGATAGCGGGGAACACTGAAGCTTTCTTT. Its translation is CASSSIAGNTEAFF.

This clonotype was counted ten times or more. The CDR3 DNA follows: TGCAGTGCTAGAGGCGGTTGGGACACTGAAGCTTTCTTT. It translates to CSARGGWDTEAFF. The chain couples TRBV20-1 to TRBJ1-1; no clear D gene. Trimming left V 1 base short and J 3 bases short, with 9 bases between. CDR1 DFQATT and CDR2 SNEGSKA come from the germline V gene (reference sequence). CDR3 size: 13 residues.

This clonotype was picked up many times. The J gene is TRBJ2-1, the V gene TRBV2; D is ambiguous. Germline CDR1 and CDR2: SNHLY and FYNNEI. The length of the CDR3 is 11 residues. V lost 2 bases and J 4 bases, leaving 0 bases between the germline ends. The CDR3 reads CASSEYNEQFF. CDR3 DNA: TGTGCCAGCAGTGAATACAATGAGCAGTTCTTC. Supplemented by reference TRBV2 and TRBJ2-1, the full variable domain reads EPEVTQTPSHQVTQMGQEVILRCVPISNHLYFYWYRQILGQKVEFLVSFYNNEISEKSEIFDDQFSVERPDGSNFTLKIRSTKLEDSAMYFCASSEYNEQFFGPGTRLTVL.

V and J are TRBV3-1 and TRBJ1-4, with TRBD1 as a possible D gene (6 bases). The CDR3 runs to 16 residues. Deletions cut 4 bases from V and 2 bases from J, with 14 bases between. Germline CDR1 and CDR2: LGHDT and YNNKEL (reference sequence). The CDR3 DNA follows: TGTGCCAGCAGCCCTCAAACAGGGAGGACTAATGAAAAACTGTTTTTT. Translated: CASSPQTGRTNEKLFF. Full variable domain (remainder filled in from reference TRBV3-1 and TRBJ1-4): DTAVSQTPKYLVTQMGNDKSIKCEQNLGHDTMYWYKQDSKKFLKIMFSYNNKELIINETVPNRFSPKSPDKAHLNLHINSLELGDSAVYFCASSPQTGRTNEKLFFGSGTQLSVL.

This clonotype was seen repeatedly, ten times or more. The V call is TRBV20-1, the J call TRBJ2-7; TRBD1 is a possible D gene (5 bases). The V end lost 1 base, the J end lost 3 bases, and 13 bases lay between the germline ends. The CDR3 is made up of 14 amino acids. In germline, CDR1 is DFQATT, CDR2 SNEGSKA (reference sequence). The chain's CDR3 is CSARAGRADYEQYF. The CDR3 nucleotides read TGCAGTGCTAGAGCCGGCAGGGCGGACTACGAGCAGTACTTC.

This clonotype was seen many times. The V and J genes are TRBV9 and TRBJ2-7; D is unclear. CDR1 and CDR2 (germline): SGDLS, YYNGEE. V was cut by 4 bases and J by 6 bases, with 11 bases left in between. The CDR3 contains 12 residues. The CDR3 DNA is TGTGCCAGCAGCACACCCCGGCGCGAGCAGTACTTC. Translating it yields CASSTPRREQYF.

Ten or more counts support this clonotype. V and J are TRBV30 and TRBJ1-2; TRBD1 matches at 8 bases. In germline, CDR1 is GTSNPN, CDR2 SVGIG (reference sequence). The trim removed 2 bases at V and 4 bases at J, leaving 6 bases unmatched. The CDR3 totals 14 residues. CDR3 sequence: CAWSPGQGSYGYTF. CDR3 DNA sequence: TGTGCCTGGAGTCCCGGACAGGGATCCTATGGCTACACCTTC.

About this clonotype itself: Its ends do not fully match the called genes, so a read error is possible. The gene calls are TRBV4-1 and TRBJ2-1, with 11 bases that match TRBD1. CDR1 and CDR2 from the germline V gene are MGHRA and YSYEKL. The CDR3 length is 16 residues. The CDR3 region has the DNA TGTGCCAGCAGCCGAGACCCGGGACAGGGGGGCGATGAGCAGTTCTTC. This codes for CASSRDPGQGGDEQFF.

This clonotype was picked up many times. The chain couples TRBV2 to TRBJ2-4; 7 bases are shared with TRBD1. Germline V gene lookup returns CDR1 SNHLY and CDR2 FYNNEI. Losses at the gene ends were 6 bases for V and 9 bases for J; bases not matched to a gene: 20. The CDR3 length is 17 residues. The CDR3 sequence is CASSSPRTGRGISIQYF. DNA for the CDR3: TGTGCCAGCAGCTCCCCCCGGACAGGTCGGGGAATATCCATTCAGTACTTC.

This clonotype occurred a few times. The J gene is TRBJ1-5, the V gene TRBV19; D is unclear. Trimming left V 6 bases short and J 8 bases short, with 17 bases between. The germline CDR1 and CDR2 sequences are LNHDA and SQIVND (reference sequence). The CDR3 spans 14 residues. The CDR3 nucleotides are TGTGCCAGTAGCCGACTTGGGGTCCTAGAGCCCCAGCATTTT. Translating gives CASSRLGVLEPQHF.

CDR3 DNA: TGTGCCAGCAGCCAAGGGAAGGGACCAAATAATGAGCAGTTCTTC. It translates to CASSQGKGPNNEQFF. The chain couples TRBV3-1 to TRBJ2-1; D may correspond to TRBD1 or TRBD2 (5 bases each). V was cut by 1 base and J by 7 bases, with 14 bases left in between. The CDR3 is 15 amino acids. Germline CDR1 reads LGHDT; CDR2 reads YNNKEL (reference sequence).

In this sample, this clonotype turned up many times. This chain connects TRBV28 to TRBJ2-5, with TRBD2 matching over 8 bases. V dropped 7 bases and J dropped 4; count of bases not matched to a gene: 17. Germline loops: CDR1 MDHEN, CDR2 SYDVKM. There are 17 residues in the CDR3. CDR3 DNA: TGTGCCAGCAAAGCCCTTGAGTTTAGCGGGAAAGGAGAGACCCAGTACTTC. Translation: CASKALEFSGKGETQYF. Filled out from reference TRBV28 and TRBJ2-5, the complete variable domain reads DVKVTQSSRYLVKRTGEKVFLECVQDMDHENMFWYRQDPGLGLRLIYFSYDVKMKEKGDIPEGYSVSREKKERFSLILESASTNQTSMYLCASKALEFSGKGETQYFGPGTRLLVL.

The chain combines TRBV4-2 with TRBJ2-2; 10 bases map to TRBD1. J was trimmed by 3 bases and V by 6 bases; bases with no gene match: 4. This CDR3 comprises 15 residues. The V gene's germline CDR1 is LGHNA and CDR2 YNFKEQ. CDR3 in amino acids: CASRGQGVYTGELFF. As DNA, the CDR3 is TGTGCCAGCAGAGGACAGGGGGTTTACACCGGGGAGCTGTTTTTT.

This clonotype was recorded many times. J is TRBJ2-1 and V is TRBV12-5; a possible D gene is TRBD1 (6 bases). Germline lookup yields CDR1 LGHNT and CDR2 FRNRAP. V shed 2 bases and J shed 12 bases, with 11 bases lying between them. This CDR3 region has 12 residues. The DNA of the CDR3 is TGTGCTAGTGGTTTGACGGGACACCTGCAGTTCTTC. Encoded protein: CASGLTGHLQFF. Complete variable domain (other parts from reference TRBV12-5 and TRBJ2-1): DARVTQTPRHKVTEMGQEVTMRCQPILGHNTVFWYRQTMMQGLELLAYFRNRAPLDDSGMPKDRFSAEMPDATLATLKIQPSEPRDSAVYFCASGLTGHLQFFGPGTRLTVL.

The sample holds many counts of this clonotype. The chain employs TRBV20-1 and TRBJ2-7; D is unclear. V gave up 4 bases and J gave up 3 bases, with 10 bases separating them. The germline gives CDR1 DFQATT, CDR2 SNEGSKA (reference sequence). The CDR3 has 12 amino acids. The CDR3 DNA reads as TGCAGTGCTAAGACTGTTATCTACGAGCAGTACTTC. As protein: CSAKTVIYEQYF.

This clonotype was found many times. The chain employs TRBV2 and TRBJ2-3; D could derive from TRBD1 or TRBD2 (6 bases each). CDR3 length equals 15 residues. The V gene lost 8 bases and the J gene lost 8 bases, with 23 bases spanning the gap. Per the germline V gene, CDR1 is SNHLY and CDR2 is FYNNEI. The CDR3 reads CASHEGGGISGTQYF. The DNA for the CDR3 is TGTGCCAGCCATGAGGGGGGCGGCATCTCCGGTACGCAGTATTTT.

This clonotype was found many times. J is TRBJ2-2 and V is TRBV3-1; 9 bases fit TRBD1. Unmatched junction bases numbered 5, after V lost 4 bases and J lost 2 bases. CDR3 size: 16 residues. Looked up from germline, CDR1 is LGHDT and CDR2 is YNNKEL (reference sequence). CDR3 coding DNA: TGTGCCAGCAGCCGCCGGACAGGGGCTAACACCGGGGAGCTGTTTTTT. It translates to CASSRRTGANTGELFF.

This clonotype was seen repeatedly, ten times or more. CDR3 region: CSARRTKQETQYF. CDR3 DNA: TGCAGTGCTAGGAGGACAAAACAAGAGACCCAGTACTTC. The chain couples TRBV20-1 to TRBJ2-5; a possible D gene is TRBD1 (5 bases). Trimming took 3 bases from V and 2 from J, leaving 10 bases between them. Germline CDR1 reads DFQATT; CDR2 reads SNEGSKA (reference sequence). This CDR3 comprises 13 residues.

This clonotype was picked up many times. V and J are TRBV27 and TRBJ1-5; a possible D gene is TRBD1 (6 bases). Germline CDR1 and CDR2: MNHEY and SMNVEV (reference sequence). This CDR3 is built from 15 residues. Deletions cut 6 bases from V and 1 base from J, with 13 bases between. CDR3 sequence: CASSIRGDSNQPQHF. CDR3 DNA sequence: TGTGCCAGCAGCATAAGGGGGGACAGCAATCAGCCCCAGCATTTT.

This clonotype was observed at least ten times. V usage is TRBV20-1 and J usage is TRBJ2-7, with 12 bases that match TRBD2. This CDR3 contains 15 residues. The germline CDR1 and CDR2 sequences are DFQATT and SNEGSKA (reference sequence). The junction had 6 bases not matched to a gene; V was cut back by 6 bases and J by 0 bases. Here the CDR3 DNA reads TGCAGTGCGGACCAGACTAGCGGGAGCTCCTACGAGCAGTACTTC. Its protein is CSADQTSGSSYEQYF.